The T cell receptor beta chain described here comes from a study of T cell changes during pregnancy in multiple sclerosis. V was cut by 0 bases and J by 4 bases, with 9 bases left in between. The CDR3 length is 15 residues. CDR1 is LGHNA, CDR2 YSLEER, per germline. Using immunoSEQ multiplex PCR, the repertoire was profiled, and TCRdb retains in-frame clones only, with some absent. The table records approximately 68,000 clones, roughly 92% of them present only once. Specimen: peripheral blood, collected in the second trimester of pregnancy. This sequence was found in a female donor with multiple sclerosis, enrolled in a pregnancy study. V and J are TRBV4-3 and TRBJ2-2, with D possibly matching TRBD1 (5 bases). The CDR3 is CASSQEPGSTGELFF. Written as DNA, the CDR3 is TGCGCCAGCAGCCAAGAACCAGGGTCCACCGGGGAGCTGTTTTTT.